This T cell receptor beta chain was sequenced during a study of control samples from healthy donors and cancer patients (dated by TCRdb to the early 2020s). Library preparation was by the immunoSEQ multiplex PCR assay. Imported from immuneACCESS, the table was reduced by TCRdb to in-frame sequences with V and J called. These copies leave out some clones; in studies compared against another copy, an unresolved V gene accounts for under half, and the cause of the remainder is not known. The sample profile shows about 77,000 clones; about 92% of them were found once. 5.8% of the sample comes from the top ten. Regarding this clone: Its antigen is currently not known. Base qualities are not provided; no much larger clone lies one nucleotide away.

V is pared back by 7 bases and J by 9 bases, with 19 bases lying between the germline termini. The CDR3 runs 15 residues from the cysteine to the phenylalanine. Only CDR3 DNA is held: 45 bases, read in frame from base 1. CDR1 and CDR2, looked up from the germline V gene, are MDHEN and SYDVKM. The material sequenced was blood. The chain joins TRBV28 to TRBJ1-6, with no reliable assignment of the D segment. The receptor comes from an older woman in good health. The DNA is as follows: TGTGCCAGCAACCCGTTGAAGAGCACGGCTTCACCCCTCCACTTT. Translated, it reads CASNPLKSTASPLHF. With all but the CDR3 taken from the reference TRBV28 and TRBJ1-6 genes, the full variable domain is: DVKVTQSSRYLVKRTGEKVFLECVQDMDHENMFWYRQDPGLGLRLIYFSYDVKMKEKGDIPEGYSVSREKKERFSLILESASTNQTSMYLCASNPLKSTASPLHFGNGTRLTVT.